Presented here are 28 T cell receptor beta chains from one specimen sequenced in a study of T cells in localized non-small cell lung cancer. The protocol was immunoSEQ multiplex PCR, while the TCRdb copy is restricted to in-frame clones and leaves out a portion. The sample lists some 82,000 clones, around 80% occurring once. Sample: PBMCs, taken before any cancer treatment. The origin of the receptors is a man between 40 and 70 years old with stage II squamous cell lung carcinoma.

This clone has just a few counts. The chain carries TRBV27 and TRBJ2-3; D uncertain. V lost 2 bases and J 2 bases, leaving 11 bases between the germline ends. The CDR3 spans 15 residues. The germline CDR1 and CDR2 sequences are MNHEY and SMNVEV (reference sequence). The CDR3 spells CASSLVPRNTDTQYF. In DNA form, the CDR3 reads TGTGCCAGCAGTTTAGTCCCCAGAAACACAGATACGCAGTATTTT.

The chain joins TRBV5-1 to TRBJ2-1; the D call may be TRBD1 or TRBD2 (5 bases each). CDR3 length equals 15 residues. Trimming took off 3 bases at V and 9 bases at J, with 19 bases between the two ends. Germline-derived CDR1 and CDR2 are SGHRS and YFSETQ. CDR3 amino acids: CASSYGTYGTGEQFF. The CDR3 region has the DNA TGCGCCAGCAGCTATGGGACCTATGGTACGGGTGAGCAGTTCTTC.

The chain combines TRBV19 with TRBJ1-1; no clear D. Germline CDR1 LNHDA, CDR2 SQIVND (reference sequence). The V gene lost 5 bases and the J gene lost 4 bases, with 14 bases spanning the gap. The CDR3 is 14 residues long. The DNA for the CDR3 is TGTGCCAGTAGTCTGACACGGATGGGCACTGAAGCTTTCTTT. Protein: CASSLTRMGTEAFF.

This rearrangement joins TRBV7-3 to TRBJ2-4; no firm D call. The germline V gene has CDR1 SGHTA and CDR2 FQGTGA. V lost 2 bases and J lost 5, with 16 bases in between. This CDR3 has 16 residues. The DNA for the CDR3 is TGTGCCAGCAGCTTAGGGTTCGGGCAGGACCAAAACATTCAGTACTTC. Its translation is CASSLGFGQDQNIQYF. Supplemented by reference TRBV7-3 and TRBJ2-4, the full variable domain reads GAGVSQTPSNKVTEKGKYVELRCDPISGHTALYWYRQSLGQGPEFLIYFQGTGAADDSGLPNDRFFAVRPEGSVSTLKIQRTERGDSAVYLCASSLGFGQDQNIQYFGAGTRLSVL.

This chain joins TRBV5-6 and TRBJ1-1; no firm D call. Trimming left V 4 bases short and J 0 bases short, with 10 bases between. This CDR3 has 14 residues. Germline CDR1 reads SGHDT; CDR2 reads YYEEEE. CDR3 in amino acids: CASSKDQVNTEAFF. As DNA, the CDR3 is TGTGCCAGCAGCAAGGATCAGGTGAACACTGAAGCTTTCTTT.

The chain links TRBV7-6 to TRBJ1-4, with 8 positions matching TRBD1. Trimming cost V 5 bases and J 0 bases; bases outside gene matches: 8. Germline CDR1 and CDR2: SGHVS and FNYEAQ. This CDR3 spans 17 amino acids. The CDR3 here is CASSTRTGTSTNEKLFF. The CDR3 DNA follows: TGTGCCAGCAGCACCCGGACAGGGACGTCAACTAATGAAAAACTGTTTTTT.

The chain recombines TRBV19 with TRBJ2-7; TRBD2 matches 8 bases. Losses at the gene ends were 9 bases for V and 3 bases for J; bases not matched to a gene: 10. Germline CDR1 and CDR2: LNHDA and SQIVND (reference sequence). This CDR3 is 14 amino acids long. CDR3 sequence (DNA): TGTGCCAGCCGGCGGGGGGAGGGCCTCTACGAGCAGTACTTC. Protein product: CASRRGEGLYEQYF.

V is TRBV28 and J is TRBJ2-7; unclear D gene. The CDR3 loop spans 13 amino acids. Trimming removed 1 base at V and 5 bases at J, with 9 bases between. The germline V gene has CDR1 MDHEN and CDR2 SYDVKM. This CDR3 reads CASSLSATDEQYF. Here the CDR3 DNA reads TGTGCCAGCAGTTTATCGGCGACGGACGAGCAGTACTTC.

The chain uses TRBV13 and TRBJ1-2; no definite D call. Trimming took off 1 base at V and 8 bases at J, with 20 bases between the two ends. CDR1 and CDR2 (germline): PRHDT, FYEKMQ (reference sequence). The CDR3 runs 16 residues. The DNA for the CDR3 is TGTGCCAGCAGCTTAGCTGGGCAGGTCAGTACAGCGGGCTACACCTTC. It specifies CASSLAGQVSTAGYTF.

V gene TRBV5-6 combines with J gene TRBJ1-1, with 7 bases identical to TRBD1. Trimming removed 4 bases from V and 7 bases from J; junction bases left unmatched: 10. Germline assignment: CDR1 SGHDT and CDR2 YYEEEE. The CDR3 has 14 amino acids. DNA of the CDR3: TGTGCCAGCAGCATTCTAGGGGGGACAGATGAAGCTTTCTTT. The encoded protein is CASSILGGTDEAFF. The whole variable domain, filled in from reference TRBV5-6 and TRBJ1-1, reads DAGVTQSPTHLIKTRGQQVTLRCSPKSGHDTVSWYQQALGQGPQFIFQYYEEEERQRGNFPDRFSGHQFPNYSSELNVNALLLGDSALYLCASSILGGTDEAFFGQGTRLTVV.

The chain couples TRBV25-1 to TRBJ1-4; TRBD1 aligns across 8 bases. Germline V gene lookup returns CDR1 MGHDK and CDR2 SYGVNS. V was clipped by 3 bases and J by 8 bases; unmatched bases: 5. This CDR3 is 14 amino acids long. The CDR3 protein is CASSETGDREKLFF. CDR3 sequence (DNA): TGTGCCAGCAGTGAGACAGGGGACCGGGAAAAACTGTTTTTT.

The genes are TRBV9 and TRBJ2-5; D not resolved. V lost 4 bases and J 0 bases, leaving 10 bases between the germline ends. The length of the CDR3 is 14 residues. Per the germline V gene, CDR1 is SGDLS and CDR2 is YYNGEE. CDR3 protein: CASSLTQNQETQYF. The DNA for the CDR3 is TGTGCCAGCAGCTTGACACAGAACCAAGAGACCCAGTACTTC.

The chain combines TRBV27 with TRBJ1-2; 9 bases line up with TRBD1. The trim removed 1 base at V and 7 bases at J, leaving 7 bases unmatched. The CDR3 has 15 amino acids. From germline, CDR1 is MNHEY and CDR2 SMNVEV (reference sequence). CDR3 in DNA: TGTGCCAGCAGTTTATACCCGGACAGGGGAATTGGCTACACCTTC. Translated: CASSLYPDRGIGYTF.

This chain joins TRBV6-8 and TRBJ2-4; 8 bases align to TRBD1. CDR1 is MNHGY, CDR2 SAAAGT, per germline. After removal of 3 bases from V and 6 bases from J, the junction contained 25 bases not matched to a gene. The CDR3 loop spans 21 amino acids. DNA for the CDR3: TGTGCCAGCAGTTATAGGTCAGGGGGCCCAAGGGAACCCTTGCCCCCAAACATTCAGTACTTC. Its protein product is CASSYRSGGPREPLPPNIQYF.

The chain combines TRBV19 with TRBJ2-1; perhaps TRBD1 as D (5 bases). Germline V gene data show CDR1 as LNHDA and CDR2 as SQIVND (reference sequence). Trimming cost V 3 bases and J 7 bases, with 16 bases left between them. The CDR3 spans 15 residues. The CDR3 sequence is CASSISGPVGNEQFF. The CDR3 region has the DNA TGTGCCAGTAGTATCTCAGGGCCCGTGGGGAATGAGCAGTTCTTC.

The chain recombines TRBV9 with TRBJ2-7, with 9 bases matching TRBD2. There are 17 residues in the CDR3. V gave up 0 bases and J gave up 0 bases; unmatched junction bases: 7. CDR1 and CDR2 from the germline V gene are SGDLS and YYNGEE. CDR3 DNA sequence: TGTGCCAGCAGCGTAGAGGCGGGAGGGTATAGCTCCTACGAGCAGTACTTC. The encoded protein is CASSVEAGGYSSYEQYF.

The chain links TRBV12-5 to TRBJ2-1; 8 bases line up with TRBD1. V trimming: 3 bases; J trimming: 7 bases; junction bases outside the gene matches: 8. The CDR3 sequence is 15 residues long. CDR1 LGHNT and CDR2 FRNRAP come from the germline V gene. CDR3 DNA: TGTGCTAGTGGTTTAAGGGCAGGGGGCAGTAATGAGCAGTTCTTC. Its protein product is CASGLRAGGSNEQFF.

The gene calls are TRBV7-2 and TRBJ1-5; 8 nucleotides agree with TRBD1. CDR1 SGHTA and CDR2 FQGNSA come from the germline V gene. V lost 6 bases to trimming and J lost 5 bases; unmatched junction nucleotides: 9. The CDR3 spans 15 residues. CDR3 sequence reads: CASSSRTGRDQPQHF. The CDR3 region has the DNA TGTGCCAGCAGTTCACGGACAGGGAGGGATCAGCCCCAGCATTTT.

J is TRBJ2-7 and V is TRBV7-9; no clear D gene. V lost 5 bases to trimming and J lost 3 bases, with 11 bases between them. This CDR3 contains 13 residues. The germline V gene has CDR1 SEHNR and CDR2 FQNEAQ (reference sequence). Here the CDR3 DNA reads TGTGCCAGCAGCATGGCTTTCCTCTACGAGCAGTACTTC. It translates to CASSMAFLYEQYF.

The chain uses TRBV30 and TRBJ2-7; tentatively, D is TRBD1 (6 bases). The V gene's germline CDR1 is GTSNPN and CDR2 SVGIG (reference sequence). V lost 2 bases and J 2 bases, leaving 13 bases between the germline ends. The CDR3 has 14 residues. This CDR3 is CAWSSGTPTYEQYF. CDR3 in DNA: TGTGCCTGGAGTTCCGGGACACCGACCTACGAGCAGTACTTC.

The genes are TRBV11-2 and TRBJ2-7; possible D gene TRBD2, 6 bases. V was trimmed by 7 bases and J by 4 bases, leaving 20 bases between them. The CDR3 spans 15 residues. Germline-derived CDR1 and CDR2 are SGHAT and FQNNGV. The CDR3 nucleotides are TGTGCCAGCACCCCCCCCGGGACTCTTGGGTACGAGCAGTACTTC. This gives the protein CASTPPGTLGYEQYF.

The genes are TRBV9 and TRBJ1-2; D unclear. Trimming pared 0 bases from V and 5 bases from J, leaving 11 bases between. The CDR3 totals 14 residues. CDR1 and CDR2 from the germline V gene are SGDLS and YYNGEE. DNA of the CDR3: TGTGCCAGCAGCGTAGCTCTCTCGGGGTATGGCTACACCTTC. This gives the protein CASSVALSGYGYTF.

This sequence joins TRBV2 and TRBJ1-4, with D possibly being TRBD1 (5 bases). Looked up from germline, CDR1 is SNHLY and CDR2 is FYNNEI. This CDR3 is 15 amino acids long. The V end was cut by 0 bases, the J end by 6 bases, with 11 bases between. The CDR3 region is CASSEARGDYEKLFF. CDR3 bases: TGTGCCAGCAGTGAAGCTAGGGGTGATTATGAAAAACTGTTTTTT.

The chain has TRBV9 and TRBJ2-5; 10 bases are a match to TRBD2. Germline V lookup: CDR1 SGDLS, CDR2 YYNGEE. The length of the CDR3 is 16 residues. The V and J ends lost 4 bases and 2 bases, in that order; junction bases with no gene match: 8. Here the CDR3 reads CASSPELGLAQETQYF. In DNA form, the CDR3 reads TGTGCCAGCAGCCCCGAGTTGGGACTAGCGCAAGAGACCCAGTACTTC.

The chain employs TRBV7-2 and TRBJ2-3; 7 nucleotides match TRBD2. CDR3 size: 15 residues. From germline, CDR1 is SGHTA and CDR2 FQGNSA. Trimming removed 5 bases from V and 0 bases from J; junction bases left unmatched: 5. Written as DNA, the CDR3 is TGTGCCAGCAGCCCCGTAGCGGGTAGCACAGATACGCAGTATTTT. Amino acids: CASSPVAGSTDTQYF.

V is TRBV27 and J is TRBJ2-3; TRBD1 matches 7 bases. The junction had 5 bases not matched to a gene; V was cut back by 5 bases and J by 3 bases. The length of the CDR3 is 14 residues. From germline, CDR1 is MNHEY and CDR2 SMNVEV (reference sequence). The CDR3 protein is CASSVYRGTDTQYF. CDR3 sequence (DNA): TGTGCCAGCAGTGTGTACAGGGGTACAGATACGCAGTATTTT.

The chain is built from TRBV9 and TRBJ2-1; 14 bases are shared with TRBD2. With 3 bases clipped from V and 4 bases from J, the junction kept 3 bases outside the gene matches. This CDR3 region has 16 residues. Germline V lookup: CDR1 SGDLS, CDR2 YYNGEE. CDR3: CASSGTSGGRYNEQFF. The CDR3 region has the DNA TGTGCCAGCAGCGGGACTAGCGGGGGGAGGTACAATGAGCAGTTCTTC.

The genes are TRBV28 and TRBJ1-1; TRBD1 is a possible D gene (5 bases). Trimming removed 6 bases from V and 5 bases from J, with 13 bases in between. This CDR3 is built from 13 residues. Germline values: CDR1 MDHEN, CDR2 SYDVKM. The CDR3 region is CASSQGPWTEAFF. The CDR3 DNA reads as TGTGCCAGCAGCCAGGGCCCCTGGACTGAAGCTTTCTTT.